This TCR beta chain was identified during a study of cytomegalovirus exposure and HLA in healthy donors. V was shortened by 3 bases and J by 7 bases, with 11 bases between the two germline ends. This CDR3 is 13 amino acids long. Germline CDR1 is SGHNT and CDR2 is YENEEA. The PCR used 60 Vbeta and 13 Jbeta primers. Produced via immunoSEQ multiplex PCR; TCRdb's table is partial and in-frame only. This repertoire includes roughly 140,000 clones. This receptor was identified in a male donor in good health and CMV-seronegative. Sequenced material: PBMCs. The chain is built from TRBV11-3 and TRBJ2-3, with a tentative D call TRBD2 (6 bases). The CDR3 is CASSLGGVNTQYF. The CDR3 nucleotides read TGTGCCAGCAGCTTGGGCGGGGTTAATACGCAGTATTTT.